The rows below give T cell receptor beta chains drawn from one sample of a study of shared clonotypes between healthy human individuals. This table comes from immunoSEQ multiplex PCR, and its TCRdb copy is limited to in-frame clones, with some not included. The sample has 600,000 or so clones; roughly 98% are singletons. Material: naive CD8+ T cells sorted from blood. These TCRs come from a man aged 25 to 45 in good health. Each CDR3 is given with its conserved first and last residue. D genes are given only for firm matches. Clone size appears in some rows only: once, few, many, or a class for an expanded clone.

length,V,J,D,size,CDR3,DNA
13,TRBV11-3,TRBJ2-7,NA,NA,CASSLIPSQEQYF,TGTGCCAGCAGCTTAATCCCGTCTCAAGAGCAGTACTTC
14,TRBV29-1,TRBJ2-1,TRBD1,NA,CSVWGRGREGEQFF,TGCAGCGTTTGGGGCAGGGGGCGAGAAGGTGAGCAGTTCTTC
16,TRBV5-8,TRBJ2-7,NA,NA,CASSLRVKGPTYEQYF,TGTGCCAGCAGCCTGAGAGTAAAAGGACCCACCTACGAGCAGTACTTC
11,TRBV7-8,TRBJ2-3,NA,once,CASSDTDTQYF,TGTGCCAGCAGCGACACAGATACGCAGTATTTT
11,TRBV7-9,TRBJ2-5,NA,NA,CASRFQETQYF,TGTGCCAGCAGATTCCAAGAGACCCAGTACTTC
11,TRBV20-1,TRBJ2-1,NA,NA,CSARDLAEQFF,TGCAGTGCTAGAGACCTAGCGGAGCAGTTCTTC
15,TRBV6-5,TRBJ1-1,NA,NA,CASSSSRQERTEAFF,TGTGCCAGCAGTTCCTCCAGACAGGAAAGGACTGAAGCTTTCTTT
14,TRBV14,TRBJ1-1,NA,once,CASSQTTGRQEAFF,TGTGCTAGCAGCCAAACGACAGGCCGACAAGAAGCTTTCTTT
10,TRBV25-1,TRBJ2-5,NA,NA,CASSRETQYF,TGTGCCAGCAGTCGGGAGACCCAGTACTTC
16,TRBV5-4,TRBJ1-2,NA,NA,CASSFAGPTHEDGYTF,TGTGCCAGCAGCTTTGCCGGGCCTACCCACGAGGATGGCTACACCTTC
17,TRBV5-1,TRBJ2-2,NA,NA,CASSIFGAGTNTGELFF,TGCGCCAGCAGCATTTTCGGGGCAGGGACGAACACCGGGGAGCTGTTTTTT
13,TRBV7-6,TRBJ2-7,NA,NA,CASSFGTSNEQYF,TGTGCCAGCAGCTTCGGAACGTCAAACGAGCAGTACTTC
13,TRBV7-6,TRBJ2-1,TRBD2,NA,CASSSGLDLEQFF,TGTGCCAGCAGCTCCGGACTAGATCTTGAGCAGTTCTTC
15,TRBV6-6,TRBJ1-2,TRBD1,NA,CASSYRDRPNYGYTF,TGTGCCAGCAGTTACAGGGACAGGCCAAACTATGGCTACACCTTC
18,TRBV7-8,TRBJ2-7,NA,NA,CASSSTLWTDQTSYEQYF,TGTGCCAGCAGTTCCACCCTATGGACGGACCAAACCTCCTACGAGCAGTACTTC
15,TRBV7-9,TRBJ1-1,TRBD1,NA,CASSLETGGFSEAFF,TGTGCCAGCAGCTTAGAGACAGGGGGCTTCAGTGAAGCTTTCTTT
15,TRBV6-5,TRBJ2-1,TRBD1,once,CASSSPGQGSSEQFF,TGTGCCAGCAGTTCCCCCGGACAGGGTTCGTCTGAGCAGTTCTTC
16,TRBV9,TRBJ2-1,NA,NA,CASSVRASEVYNEQFF,TGTGCCAGCAGCGTAAGGGCTAGTGAGGTCTACAATGAGCAGTTCTTC
15,TRBV7-8,TRBJ2-7,NA,NA,CASSLSGLASREQYF,TGTGCCAGCAGCTTATCCGGGCTAGCTTCTCGCGAGCAGTACTTC
13,TRBV18,TRBJ2-7,TRBD1,NA,CASSPRDSYEQYF,TGTGCCAGCTCACCAAGGGACAGCTACGAGCAGTACTTC
13,TRBV6-5,TRBJ2-4,NA,NA,CASSSGTKNIQYF,TGTGCCAGCAGTAGCGGTACCAAAAACATTCAGTACTTC
11,TRBV29-1,TRBJ2-1,NA,NA,CSVELVTEQFF,TGCAGCGTTGAACTAGTAACTGAGCAGTTCTTC
16,TRBV2,TRBJ2-6,NA,NA,CASSELASLGANVLTF,TGTGCCAGCAGTGAACTGGCCTCCTTGGGGGCCAACGTCCTGACTTTC
16,TRBV5-6,TRBJ2-1,TRBD2,NA,CASSFLTSGRAEEQFF,TGTGCCAGCAGCTTTCTTACTAGCGGGAGGGCCGAGGAGCAGTTCTTC
16,TRBV11-2,TRBJ1-2,TRBD1,NA,CASSPPGQGLLDGYTF,TGTGCCAGCAGCCCCCCGGGACAGGGGTTGCTGGATGGCTACACCTTC
14,TRBV28,TRBJ1-2,TRBD1,NA,CASRLPGQGYGYTF,TGTGCCAGCAGGCTCCCGGGACAGGGGTATGGCTACACCTTC
15,TRBV19,TRBJ2-1,TRBD1,NA,CASSKDRGRRNEQFF,TGTGCCAGTTCCAAGGACAGGGGGCGCAGGAATGAGCAGTTCTTC
18,TRBV5-1,TRBJ2-3,NA,NA,CASSLAKLREPLPDTQYF,TGCGCCAGCAGCTTGGCCAAGTTAAGAGAACCGCTCCCAGATACGCAGTATTTT
15,TRBV27,TRBJ2-3,NA,NA,CASSFYGQKADTQYF,TGTGCCAGCAGTTTTTACGGACAGAAGGCAGATACGCAGTATTTT
15,TRBV5-6,TRBJ2-5,NA,once,CASSLRSGHQETQYF,TGTGCCAGCAGCTTGCGGTCAGGGCACCAAGAGACCCAGTACTTC
19,TRBV7-9,TRBJ2-3,TRBD1,NA,CASSQTRDRGRNYTDTQYF,TGTGCCAGCAGCCAAACTCGGGACAGGGGTCGGAATTACACAGATACGCAGTATTTT
15,TRBV10-2,TRBJ1-2,TRBD1,NA,CASSEFVTGAYGYTF,TGCGCCAGCAGTGAGTTCGTGACAGGGGCTTATGGCTACACCTTC
14,TRBV27,TRBJ2-7,NA,NA,CASSPSLSPYEQYF,TGTGCCAGCAGCCCTAGCTTGTCTCCCTACGAGCAGTACTTC
14,TRBV28,TRBJ2-7,NA,once,CASTQPSSSYEQYF,TGTGCCAGCACCCAGCCGAGTAGCTCCTACGAGCAGTACTTC
16,TRBV27,TRBJ2-1,TRBD2,once,CASSSRTSGPYNEQFF,TGTGCCAGCAGTTCCAGGACTAGCGGACCCTACAATGAGCAGTTCTTC
16,TRBV6-6,TRBJ2-5,NA,NA,CASSTAGRNHDGTQYF,TGTGCCAGCAGTACCGCAGGGAGGAACCACGACGGGACCCAGTACTTC
14,TRBV27,TRBJ2-1,NA,NA,CASSLFRVDNEQFF,TGTGCCAGCAGTTTATTCAGGGTCGACAATGAGCAGTTCTTC
15,TRBV29-1,TRBJ2-2,TRBD2,NA,CSVAVAGREDGELFF,TGCAGCGTTGCGGTCGCTGGGCGGGAGGACGGGGAGCTGTTTTTT
16,TRBV7-6,TRBJ1-5,TRBD1,NA,CASSLGTGVLSQPQHF,TGTGCCAGCAGCTTAGGCACAGGGGTTCTTAGCCAGCCCCAGCATTTT
15,TRBV30,TRBJ2-2,TRBD2,NA,CAWSVGTSGTGELFF,TGTGCCTGGAGTGTAGGGACTAGCGGGACCGGGGAGCTGTTTTTT
11,TRBV7-9,TRBJ1-1,NA,NA,CASSLPTEAFF,TGTGCCAGCAGCCTGCCGACTGAAGCTTTCTTT
18,TRBV5-1,TRBJ2-6,NA,NA,CASSLGEQGDSGANVLTF,TGCGCCAGCAGCTTGGGTGAACAAGGAGACTCTGGGGCCAACGTCCTGACTTTC
12,TRBV7-2,TRBJ2-5,NA,NA,CASSLYFSAQYF,TGTGCCAGCAGCTTATACTTCTCAGCCCAGTACTTC
16,TRBV4-1,TRBJ2-2,TRBD2,NA,CASSQEAGVNTGELFF,TGCGCCAGCAGCCAAGAGGCGGGAGTCAACACCGGGGAGCTGTTTTTT
14,TRBV7-9,TRBJ2-2,NA,NA,CASSEGQNTGELFF,TGTGCCAGCAGCGAGGGACAGAACACCGGGGAGCTGTTTTTT
15,TRBV6-4,TRBJ2-7,TRBD1,NA,CASSAGTALPYEQYF,TGTGCCAGCAGCGCCGGGACAGCCCTTCCCTACGAGCAGTACTTC
16,TRBV7-9,TRBJ1-4,NA,NA,CASSSTKAGANEKLFF,TGTGCCAGCAGCTCTACAAAGGCAGGGGCGAATGAAAAACTGTTTTTT
17,TRBV6-1,TRBJ2-1,NA,NA,CASSEEGSTKGYNEQFF,TGTGCCAGCAGTGAAGAGGGCAGCACAAAGGGGTACAATGAGCAGTTCTTC
18,TRBV10-3,TRBJ2-5,TRBD2,NA,CAISDPRELAGGKVTQYF,TGTGCCATCAGTGACCCCCGAGAGTTAGCGGGAGGTAAAGTGACCCAGTACTTC
17,TRBV27,TRBJ2-7,TRBD1,NA,CASMGGTGAIIRYEQYF,TGTGCCAGCATGGGAGGGACAGGGGCAATAATCCGATACGAGCAGTACTTC
13,TRBV27,TRBJ2-7,TRBD2,NA,CASRTSGSYEQYF,TGTGCCAGCAGAACTAGCGGGAGCTACGAGCAGTACTTC
14,TRBV7-9,TRBJ2-7,TRBD1,NA,CASSSGQSSYEQYF,TGTGCCAGCAGCTCGGGACAGAGCTCCTACGAGCAGTACTTC
13,TRBV11-2,TRBJ1-5,NA,once,CASSLGGDGAQHF,TGTGCCAGCAGCTTAGGTGGGGATGGGGCCCAGCATTTT
15,TRBV11-2,TRBJ2-2,NA,NA,CASSLVIQNTGELFF,TGTGCCAGCAGCTTAGTGATACAGAACACCGGGGAGCTGTTTTTT
16,TRBV18,TRBJ1-2,TRBD1,NA,CASSPPPGQSIYGYTF,TGTGCCAGCTCACCACCGCCGGGACAGAGCATCTATGGCTACACCTTC
13,TRBV29-1,TRBJ2-7,TRBD2,NA,CSAGTSGSFEQYF,TGCAGCGCCGGGACTAGCGGGAGTTTTGAGCAGTACTTC
14,TRBV19,TRBJ2-7,NA,NA,CASSPTGRSYEQYF,TGTGCCAGTAGCCCCACAGGGCGCTCCTACGAGCAGTACTTC